This T cell receptor (beta chain) was documented in a study of T cells in Graves' hyperthyroidism and ophthalmopathy. TCR beta CDR3 region amplification was performed from RNA transcripts. An initial round of RT-PCR targeting the TCR CDR3 relied on the HTBI primer set. In TCRdb, the multiplex PCR reads were re-called with MiXCR into one record per CDR3 protein. The sample has 300,000 to 450,000 distinct CDR3 sequences; more than 12% are singletons. This clonotype occurred many times. Germline loops: CDR1 SGHTA, CDR2 FQGNSA. The V gene end was trimmed by 5 bases and the J gene end by 5 bases; junction bases not matched to a gene: 11. This CDR3 comprises 15 residues.

V and J are TRBV7-2 and TRBJ2-5, with 7 bases matching TRBD2. What was sequenced was blood. The receptor comes from a woman aged 25 to 39 with Graves' ophthalmopathy. This CDR3 is CASSISGAPPETQYF. The CDR3 nucleotides are TGTGCCAGCAGCATCAGCGGGGCTCCCCCGGAGACCCAGTACTTC.